Given below is one T cell receptor (beta chain) in context. In the authors' methods: Scientists estimated how many nucleated cells there were by amplifying reference gene primers. Profiled with immunoSEQ multiplex PCR; TCRdb holds only in-frame clones, not every one. V and J calls plus clone size are reproduced from that table; the DNA served to infer D and trimming. The sample includes around 100,000 clones, about 83% of them seen just once. These data belong to a study of blood T cell repertoires in COVID-19. Study-wide context: Samples came from the United States, Italy and Spain, spanning acute and convalescent COVID-19. T cells, B-cell-depleted T cells, or PBMCs supplied cDNA or gDNA.

V lost 4 bases to trimming and J lost 3 bases, with 8 bases between them. Germline V gives CDR1 SGHNT, CDR2 YENEEA. The CDR3 runs 13 residues. The sequence was collected from a man in his 70s with active or convalescent COVID-19. Sample: peripheral blood. The chain couples TRBV11-3 to TRBJ2-3; the D gene is possibly TRBD2 (5 bases). The CDR3 DNA sequence: TGTGCCAGCAGCTCACAGCGGACAGATACGCAGTATTTT. Amino acid sequence: CASSSQRTDTQYF.